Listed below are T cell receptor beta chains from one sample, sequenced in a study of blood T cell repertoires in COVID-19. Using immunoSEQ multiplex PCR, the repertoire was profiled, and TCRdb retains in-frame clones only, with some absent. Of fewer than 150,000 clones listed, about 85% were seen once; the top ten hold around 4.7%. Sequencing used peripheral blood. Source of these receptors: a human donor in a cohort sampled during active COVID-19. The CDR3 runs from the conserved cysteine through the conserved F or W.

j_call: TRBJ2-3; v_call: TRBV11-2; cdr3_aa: CASSLVGLPATDTQYF
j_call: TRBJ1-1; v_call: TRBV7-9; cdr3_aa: CASSSSPPRTGRAFF
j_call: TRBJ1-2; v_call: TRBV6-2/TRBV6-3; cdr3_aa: CASSRRAGGLYGYTF
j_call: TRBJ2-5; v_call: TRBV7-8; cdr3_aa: CASSPLAGGQETQYF
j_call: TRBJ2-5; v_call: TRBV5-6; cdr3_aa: CASSGSLRARPETQYF
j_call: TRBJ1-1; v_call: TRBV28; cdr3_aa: CASENTEAFF
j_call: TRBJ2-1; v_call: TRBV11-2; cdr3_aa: CASSLEAGLAEQFF
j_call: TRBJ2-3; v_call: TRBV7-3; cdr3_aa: CASSSTPTGTSTDTQYF
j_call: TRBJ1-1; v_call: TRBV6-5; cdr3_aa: CASRPPGNTEAFF
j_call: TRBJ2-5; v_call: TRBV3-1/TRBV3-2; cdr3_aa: CASSQDRTRKTQYF
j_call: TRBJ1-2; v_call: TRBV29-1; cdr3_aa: CSVERPGQLYGYTF
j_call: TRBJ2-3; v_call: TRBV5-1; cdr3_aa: CASSLARGAGDTQYF
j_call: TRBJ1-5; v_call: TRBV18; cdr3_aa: CASSPGEAINQPQHF
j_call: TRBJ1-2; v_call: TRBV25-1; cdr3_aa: CASSGGGDNYGYTF
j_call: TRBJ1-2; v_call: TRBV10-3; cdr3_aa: CAIKDTDNDGYTF
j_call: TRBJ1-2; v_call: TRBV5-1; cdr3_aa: CASSLSWGANYGYTF
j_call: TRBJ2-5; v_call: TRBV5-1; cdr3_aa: CASWQGPSETQYF
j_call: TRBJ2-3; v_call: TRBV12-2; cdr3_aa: CASRFPPRRHTDTQYF
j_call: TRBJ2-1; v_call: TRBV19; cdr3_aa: CASSSLAGGRGNEQFF
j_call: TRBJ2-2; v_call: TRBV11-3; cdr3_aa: CASSLSGQGRLANTGELFF
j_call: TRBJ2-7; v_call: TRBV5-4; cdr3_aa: CASSAPYSGGDNYEQYF
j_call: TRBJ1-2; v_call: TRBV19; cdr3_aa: CASSHRIGYTF
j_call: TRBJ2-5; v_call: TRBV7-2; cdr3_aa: CASSKTEETQYF
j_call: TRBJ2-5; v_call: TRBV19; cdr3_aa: CASRGRAPETQYF